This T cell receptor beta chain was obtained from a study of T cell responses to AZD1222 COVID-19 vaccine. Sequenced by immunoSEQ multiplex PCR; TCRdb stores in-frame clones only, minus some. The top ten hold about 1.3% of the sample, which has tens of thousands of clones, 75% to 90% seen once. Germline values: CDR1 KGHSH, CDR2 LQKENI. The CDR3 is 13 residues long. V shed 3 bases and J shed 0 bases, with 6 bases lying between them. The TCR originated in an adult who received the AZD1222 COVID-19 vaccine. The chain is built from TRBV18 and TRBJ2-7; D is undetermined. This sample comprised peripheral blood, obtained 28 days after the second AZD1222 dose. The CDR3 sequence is CASSPPDSYEQYF. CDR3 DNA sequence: TGTGCCAGCTCACCCCCGGACTCCTACGAGCAGTACTTC.